The entry below gives a single TCR beta chain sequence along with its context. Its specificity is not known. This sample is part of a study of shared clonotypes between healthy human individuals. CDR3 size: 15 residues. V was pared by 2 bases and J by 3 bases, with 14 bases between. Germline V lookup: CDR1 WNHNN, CDR2 SYGVQD (reference sequence). CD45RO negativity and positive selection for CCR7 defined naive CD8 cells, a population that excluded terminally differentiated effector memory CD45RA+ cells. Study-wide results and limits: The study's rarefaction showed incomplete sorted-subset sequencing despite large depth.

Some clones are missing from TCRdb's copy, which holds only in-frame ones; the method was immunoSEQ multiplex PCR. The sample records about 2 million clones, less than 95% being singletons. The sequence was obtained from a young man in good health. The chain links TRBV10-1 to TRBJ2-7; D gene unclear. The specimen was naive CD8+ T cells sorted from blood. The CDR3 is CASSEGAGRDYEQYF. The CDR3 DNA sequence: TGCGCCAGCAGTGAGGGAGCAGGCCGCGACTACGAGCAGTACTTC.